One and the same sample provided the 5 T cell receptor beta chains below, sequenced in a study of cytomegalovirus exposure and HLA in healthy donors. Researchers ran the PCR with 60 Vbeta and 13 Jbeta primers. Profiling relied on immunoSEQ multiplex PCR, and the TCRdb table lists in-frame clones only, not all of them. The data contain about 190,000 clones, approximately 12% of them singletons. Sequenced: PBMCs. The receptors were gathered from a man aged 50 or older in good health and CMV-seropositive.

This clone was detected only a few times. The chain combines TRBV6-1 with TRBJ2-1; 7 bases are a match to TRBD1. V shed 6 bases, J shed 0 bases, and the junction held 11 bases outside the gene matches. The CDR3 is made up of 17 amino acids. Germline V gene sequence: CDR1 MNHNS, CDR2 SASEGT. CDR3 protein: CASRERTGALSYNEQFF. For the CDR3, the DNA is TGTGCCAGCAGGGAACGGACAGGTGCCCTCTCCTACAATGAGCAGTTCTTC.

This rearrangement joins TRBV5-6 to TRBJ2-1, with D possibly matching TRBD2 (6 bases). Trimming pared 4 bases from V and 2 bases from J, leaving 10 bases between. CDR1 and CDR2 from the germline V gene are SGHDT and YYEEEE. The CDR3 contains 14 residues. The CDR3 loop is CASSPGVTYNEQFF. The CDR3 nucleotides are TGTGCCAGCAGCCCGGGGGTTACCTACAATGAGCAGTTCTTC.

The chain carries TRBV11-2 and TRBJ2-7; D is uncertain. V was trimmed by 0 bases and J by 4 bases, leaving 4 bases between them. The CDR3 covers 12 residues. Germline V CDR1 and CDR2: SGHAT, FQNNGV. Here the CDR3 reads CASSLDIYEQYF. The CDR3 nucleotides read TGTGCCAGCAGCTTAGATATATACGAGCAGTACTTC.

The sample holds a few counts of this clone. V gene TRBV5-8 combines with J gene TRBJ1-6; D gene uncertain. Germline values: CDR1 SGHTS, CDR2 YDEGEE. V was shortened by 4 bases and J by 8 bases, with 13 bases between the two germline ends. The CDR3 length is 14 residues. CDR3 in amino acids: CASSVRGLDSPLHF. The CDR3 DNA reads TGTGCCAGCAGCGTACGAGGGTTGGATTCACCCCTCCACTTT.

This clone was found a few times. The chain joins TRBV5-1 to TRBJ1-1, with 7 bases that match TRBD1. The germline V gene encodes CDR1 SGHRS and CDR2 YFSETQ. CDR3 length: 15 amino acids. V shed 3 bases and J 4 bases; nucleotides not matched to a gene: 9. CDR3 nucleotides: TGCGCCAGCAGCTCCGACAGGGTGGATATCACTGAAGCTTTCTTT. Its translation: CASSSDRVDITEAFF. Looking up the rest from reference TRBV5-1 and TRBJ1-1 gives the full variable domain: KAGVTQTPRYLIKTRGQQVTLSCSPISGHRSVSWYQQTPGQGLQFLFEYFSETQRNKGNFPGRFSGRQFSNSRSEMNVSTLELGDSALYLCASSSDRVDITEAFFGQGTRLTVV.